This T cell receptor (beta chain) was identified in a study of OX40 agonist ivuxolimab in advanced cancers. About the study as a whole: Ivuxolimab was a fully human IgG2 agonistic monoclonal antibody targeting the costimulatory receptor OX40 (CD134). Intravenous ivuxolimab was administered to patients every 2 weeks at six dose levels: 0.01, 0.1, 0.3, 1.5, 3 and 10 mg/kg. Among the approximately 50 dose-escalation patients, about 20 had hepatocellular carcinoma, 15 or so melanoma, 9 renal cell carcinoma and 9 head and neck cancer. A male proportion of nearly 85% and a mean age of approximately 60 years, ranging from roughly 23 to 90, were recorded for the dose-escalation cohort. Patients were allowed to have had prior anti-PD-1, anti-PD-L1 or anti-CTLA-4 therapy, and 30% to 40% of the dose-escalation patients had previously received checkpoint inhibitors. Partial responses occurred in three dose-escalation patients, of whom one had hepatocellular carcinoma and two had cutaneous melanoma. Peripheral TCRbeta sequencing aimed to test whether ivuxolimab altered TCR sequence diversity and caused clonal T-cell expansion. The paper covers the monotherapy dose-escalation part of the phase I ivuxolimab trial, which included N of about 50 patients.

Overall study outcomes, separate from this receptor: After ivuxolimab, CD8+ T cells had more expanded clones than CD4+ T cells on average. At doses of 0.1 to 3.0 mg/kg, clonal expansion of both CD4+ and CD8+ T cells in blood was seen between baseline and week 6. In partial responders in the 0.1-3.0 mg/kg groups, normalized peripheral clonal expansion was found to be among the lowest, especially among CD8+ T cells. Low levels of normalized T-cell clonal expansion were also seen in some patients who did not respond. The antigen specificity of the clonally expanded peripheral T cells was not determined.

A single count supports this clone. The antigen this receptor binds is unknown. Base qualities are missing; no much larger clone stands one base away. CDR1 and CDR2 were assigned from the germline V gene as MDHEN and SYDVKM. The cysteine opens and the phenylalanine closes a CDR3 of 15 amino acids. The entry retains the CDR3 DNA only, 45 bases that are in frame from base 1. The V end loses 5 bases and the J end loses 1 base, and a stretch of 12 bases separates them. To sequence the TCRbeta CDR3 region, genomic DNA was isolated from the sorted cells. The immunoSEQ Assay was used to sequence the TCRbeta CDR3 regions. TCRdb holds this immuneACCESS table with in-frame rearrangements only. Some clones are missing; in checked studies, unresolved V genes explain under half, and the rest has no known cause. The sample table shows tens of thousands of clones, and 84% are seen once. The leading ten clones occupy 4% to 5.5% of the sample.

Patients with autoimmune disease history or receiving systemic immunosuppression were excluded from the trial. Peripheral blood for TCR sequencing was collected from all dose cohorts at baseline, on cycle 4 day 1, and on cycle 7 day 1. The samples were drawn from a first-in-human, open-label, multicenter phase I dose-escalation trial of ivuxolimab. Adults with locally advanced or metastatic melanoma, renal cell, hepatocellular, or head and neck squamous cell carcinoma were enrolled in the trial. Before TCR sequencing, CD4+ T cells and CD8+ T cells from peripheral blood were sorted into separate populations.

The rearranged segments are TRBV28 and TRBJ1-3; the D gene cannot be resolved reliably. The clonotype originates from an adult with an advanced solid tumor such as melanoma, head and neck, liver or kidney cancer. Sequenced here: CD4+ or CD8+ T cells sorted from blood, sampled in a trial of the OX40 agonist ivuxolimab. The sequenced DNA is TGTGCCAGCAGTCGGACCGAAGGATCTGGAAACACCATATATTTT. The translation is CASSRTEGSGNTIYF.